Listed here are 9 T cell receptor beta chains from one sample, sequenced in a study of T cell repertoires in cytomegalovirus infection. TCRdb re-called the reads through MiXCR, storing one row per CDR3 protein. The sample includes under 200,000 distinct CDR3 sequences, roughly 9% of them seen just once. The sample taken for sequencing was PBMCs. The receptors shown here come from a human donor in good health (CMV status not recorded). Some clones in this sample may be carry-over from other donors' samples.

The CDR3 sequence is CASRKVEFRGYTF. In nucleotides, the CDR3 is TGTGCCAGCCGCAAAGTCGAGTTTCGCGGCTACACCTTC. The V gene is TRBV28, the J gene TRBJ1-2; D is uncertain. The CDR3 is made up of 13 amino acids. Trimming shortened V by 8 bases and J by 8 bases, and 18 bases separated the two germline ends. The V gene's germline CDR1 is MDHEN and CDR2 SYDVKM.

This clonotype turned up a few times. The chain carries TRBV9 and TRBJ2-3; 7 bases line up with TRBD1. The CDR3 is made up of 17 amino acids. Trimming took 0 bases from V and 5 from J; bases not matched to a gene: 12. Germline CDR1 and CDR2: SGDLS and YYNGEE. The CDR3 protein is CASSVVPDREYGDTQYF. Written as DNA, the CDR3 is TGTGCCAGCAGCGTAGTTCCAGACAGGGAGTATGGAGATACGCAGTATTTT.

There are many counts of this clonotype. This rearrangement joins TRBV6-1 to TRBJ1-1; D unclear. The CDR3 totals 13 residues. V was cut by 3 bases and J by 3 bases, with 8 bases left in between. Germline V CDR1 and CDR2: MNHNS, SASEGT. CDR3 protein: CASSDRPYTEAFF. CDR3 DNA: TGTGCCAGCAGTGACAGACCGTACACTGAAGCTTTCTTT.

This clonotype was counted at least ten times. This rearrangement joins TRBV7-2 to TRBJ1-2, with 8 positions matching TRBD1. J was trimmed by 0 bases and V by 5 bases; bases with no gene match: 2. The CDR3 contains 14 residues. Germline V lookup: CDR1 SGHTA, CDR2 FQGNSA. CDR3 coding DNA: TGTGCCAGCAGCAACAGGGGGTCTAACTATGGCTACACCTTC. It codes for CASSNRGSNYGYTF.

There are many counts of this clonotype. The V and J genes are TRBV7-2 and TRBJ2-3, with D uncertain. V gave up 4 bases and J gave up 3 bases, with 11 bases separating them. The CDR3 spans 14 residues. Germline lookup yields CDR1 SGHTA and CDR2 FQGNSA. DNA of the CDR3: TGTGCCAGCAGCTCCCCGAGAGGTACAGATACGCAGTATTTT. As protein: CASSSPRGTDTQYF.

V usage is TRBV20-1 and J usage is TRBJ1-1; 10 bases fit TRBD1. Germline V lookup: CDR1 DFQATT, CDR2 SNEGSKA (reference sequence). V lost 5 bases to trimming and J lost 7 bases; unmatched junction nucleotides: 4. This CDR3 comprises 12 residues. CDR3 sequence reads: CSAYGQGDEAFF. The CDR3 coding sequence is TGCAGTGCTTATGGACAGGGGGATGAAGCTTTCTTT.

The chain links TRBV7-2 to TRBJ1-2; the D gene is possibly TRBD1 (6 bases). With 4 bases removed from V and 4 bases from J, the gap between germline ends came to 16 bases. Germline V gene sequence: CDR1 SGHTA, CDR2 FQGNSA. CDR3 length: 15 residues. The CDR3: CASSYREAPVYGYTF. The CDR3 DNA is TGTGCCAGCAGCTACAGGGAGGCGCCCGTCTATGGCTACACCTTC.

The chain recombines TRBV7-3 with TRBJ1-1; D remains unclear. Trimming shortened V by 4 bases and J by 7 bases, and 10 bases separated the two germline ends. The germline V gene encodes CDR1 SGHTA and CDR2 FQGTGA. The CDR3 is 12 residues long. CDR3 nucleotides: TGTGCCAGCAGCTACGGACGGGGTGAAGCTTTCTTT. This translates into CASSYGRGEAFF.

This clonotype appeared a few times. The chain employs TRBV28 and TRBJ1-5; no clear D. Between the trimmed V and J ends, which lost 3 bases and 8 bases, there was a span of 5 bases. There are 11 residues in the CDR3. Germline V gene data show CDR1 as MDHEN and CDR2 as SYDVKM. In nucleotides, the CDR3 is TGTGCCAGCAGTTTCCGGGAGCCCCAGCATTTT. This translates into CASSFREPQHF.